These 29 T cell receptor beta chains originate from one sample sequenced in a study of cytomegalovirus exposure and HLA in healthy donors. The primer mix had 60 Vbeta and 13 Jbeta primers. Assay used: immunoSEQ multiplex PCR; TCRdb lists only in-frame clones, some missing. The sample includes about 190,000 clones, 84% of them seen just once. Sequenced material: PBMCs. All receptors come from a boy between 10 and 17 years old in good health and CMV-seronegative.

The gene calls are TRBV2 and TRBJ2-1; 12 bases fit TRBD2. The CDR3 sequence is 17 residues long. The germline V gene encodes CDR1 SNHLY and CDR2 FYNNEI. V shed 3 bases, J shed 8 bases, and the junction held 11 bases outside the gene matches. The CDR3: CASSDPRRLAGVYEQFF. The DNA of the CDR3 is TGTGCCAGCAGTGATCCCAGACGACTAGCGGGAGTGTATGAGCAGTTCTTC.

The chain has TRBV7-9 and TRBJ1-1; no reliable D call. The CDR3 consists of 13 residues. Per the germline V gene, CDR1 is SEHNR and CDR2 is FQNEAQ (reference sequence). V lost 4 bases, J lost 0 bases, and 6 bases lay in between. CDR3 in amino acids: CASSSYMNTEAFF. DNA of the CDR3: TGTGCCAGCAGCTCTTATATGAACACTGAAGCTTTCTTT.

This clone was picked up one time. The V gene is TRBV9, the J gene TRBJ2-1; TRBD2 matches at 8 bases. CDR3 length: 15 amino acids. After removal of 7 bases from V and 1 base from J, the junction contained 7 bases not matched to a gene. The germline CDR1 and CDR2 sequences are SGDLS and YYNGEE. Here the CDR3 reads CASASGSRSYNEQFF. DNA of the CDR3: TGTGCCAGCGCAAGCGGGAGTCGGTCCTACAATGAGCAGTTCTTC.

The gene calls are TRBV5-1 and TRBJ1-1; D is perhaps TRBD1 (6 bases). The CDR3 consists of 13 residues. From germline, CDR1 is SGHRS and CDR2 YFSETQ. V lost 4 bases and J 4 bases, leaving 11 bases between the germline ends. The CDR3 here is CASSVRGGTEAFF. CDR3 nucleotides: TGCGCCAGCAGCGTCAGGGGTGGCACTGAAGCTTTCTTT.

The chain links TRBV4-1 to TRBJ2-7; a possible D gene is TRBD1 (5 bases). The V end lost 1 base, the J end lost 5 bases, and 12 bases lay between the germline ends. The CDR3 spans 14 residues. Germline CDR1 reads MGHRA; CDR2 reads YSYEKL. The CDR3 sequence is CASSQVGARHEQYF. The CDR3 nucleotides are TGCGCCAGCAGCCAAGTAGGGGCGAGGCACGAGCAGTACTTC.

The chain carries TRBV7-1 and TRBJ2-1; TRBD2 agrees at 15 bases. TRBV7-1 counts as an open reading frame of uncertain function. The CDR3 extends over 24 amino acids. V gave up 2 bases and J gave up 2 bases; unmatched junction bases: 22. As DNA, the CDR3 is TGTGCCAGCAGCTCACGTTCCGGGACTAGCGGGAGGTTTTCTTCAATATTGCCCTACAATGAGCAGTTCTTC. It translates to CASSSRSGTSGRFSSILPYNEQFF.

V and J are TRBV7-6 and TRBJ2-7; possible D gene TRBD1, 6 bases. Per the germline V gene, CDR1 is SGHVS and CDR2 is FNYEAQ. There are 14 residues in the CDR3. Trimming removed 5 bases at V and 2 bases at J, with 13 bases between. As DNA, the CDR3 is TGTGCCAGCAGCCAGGGGTTCCCGACCTACGAGCAGTACTTC. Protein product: CASSQGFPTYEQYF.

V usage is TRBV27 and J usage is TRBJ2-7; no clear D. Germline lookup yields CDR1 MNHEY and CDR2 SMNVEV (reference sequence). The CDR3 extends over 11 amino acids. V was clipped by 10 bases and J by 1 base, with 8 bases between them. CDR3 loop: CATGSSYEQYF. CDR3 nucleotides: TGTGCCACCGGGTCTTCCTACGAGCAGTACTTC.

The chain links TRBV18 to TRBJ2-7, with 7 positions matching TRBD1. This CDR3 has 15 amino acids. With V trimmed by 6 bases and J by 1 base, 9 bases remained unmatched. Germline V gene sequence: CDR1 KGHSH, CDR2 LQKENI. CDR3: CASSRRTGPSYEQYF. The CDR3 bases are TGTGCCAGCTCCCGAAGGACAGGCCCGTCCTACGAGCAGTACTTC.

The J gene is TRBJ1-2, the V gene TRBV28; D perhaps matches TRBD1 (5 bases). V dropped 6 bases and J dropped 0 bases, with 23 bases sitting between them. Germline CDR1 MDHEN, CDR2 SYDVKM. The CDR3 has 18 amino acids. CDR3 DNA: TGTGCCAGCAGGTCAGGTCTCACGGGGGTTGATGCTAACTATGGCTACACCTTC. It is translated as CASRSGLTGVDANYGYTF.

CDR3: CASSVGSGGPYEQYF. The CDR3 DNA reads as TGTGCCAGCAGCGTAGGGTCGGGGGGGCCCTACGAGCAGTACTTC. The chain links TRBV9 to TRBJ2-7; 8 nucleotides agree with TRBD2. The CDR3 is 15 residues long. Germline V CDR1 and CDR2: SGDLS, YYNGEE. Trimming cost V 0 bases and J 2 bases; bases outside gene matches: 4.

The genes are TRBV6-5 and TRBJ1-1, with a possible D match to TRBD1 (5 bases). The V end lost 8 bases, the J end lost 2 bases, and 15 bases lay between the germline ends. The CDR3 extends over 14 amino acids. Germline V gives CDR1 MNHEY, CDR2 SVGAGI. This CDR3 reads CASRRSGVNTEAFF. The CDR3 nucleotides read TGTGCCAGCCGAAGGTCGGGGGTAAACACTGAAGCTTTCTTT.

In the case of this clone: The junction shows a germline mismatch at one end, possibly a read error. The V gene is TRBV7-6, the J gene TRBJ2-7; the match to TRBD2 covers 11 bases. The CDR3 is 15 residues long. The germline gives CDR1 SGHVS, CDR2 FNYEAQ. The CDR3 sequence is CASSVAGGPEYEQYF. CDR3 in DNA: TGTGCCAGCAGCGTAGCGGGAGGGCCGGAGTACGAGCAGTACTTC.

The CDR3 DNA reads TGTGCCAGTAATATGGACAGGGTGAATGGCTACACCTTC. This gives the protein CASNMDRVNGYTF. V gene TRBV19 combines with J gene TRBJ1-2; 8 bases fit TRBD1. CDR3 length: 13 residues. Germline trimming cut 7 bases from V and 6 bases from J; bases unmatched to any gene: 7. Germline values: CDR1 LNHDA, CDR2 SQIVND (reference sequence).

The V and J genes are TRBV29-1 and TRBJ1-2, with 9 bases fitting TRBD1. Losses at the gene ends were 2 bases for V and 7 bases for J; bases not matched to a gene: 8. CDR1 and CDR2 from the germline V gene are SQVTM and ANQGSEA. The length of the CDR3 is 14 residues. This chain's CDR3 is CSVELRQGEIGYTF. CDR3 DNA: TGCAGCGTTGAACTCCGACAGGGGGAAATTGGCTACACCTTC.

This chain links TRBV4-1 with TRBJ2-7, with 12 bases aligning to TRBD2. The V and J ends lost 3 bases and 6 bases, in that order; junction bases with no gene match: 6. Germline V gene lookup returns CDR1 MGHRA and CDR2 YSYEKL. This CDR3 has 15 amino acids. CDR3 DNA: TGCGCCAGCAGCCAGCTAGCGGGGGGGCCTTTCGAGCAGTACTTC. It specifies CASSQLAGGPFEQYF.

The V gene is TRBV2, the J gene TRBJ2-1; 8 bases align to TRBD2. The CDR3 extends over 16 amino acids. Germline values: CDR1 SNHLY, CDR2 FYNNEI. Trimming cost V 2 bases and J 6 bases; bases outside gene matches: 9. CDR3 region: CASSESSGGASNEQFF. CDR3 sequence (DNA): TGTGCCAGCAGTGAATCTTCGGGAGGGGCTAGCAATGAGCAGTTCTTC.

For the CDR3, the DNA is TGCGCCAGCAGCCAAGCACCATCGGGACTGGTCTACAATGAGCAGTTCTTC. Its translation: CASSQAPSGLVYNEQFF. The chain is built from TRBV4-3 and TRBJ2-1; maybe TRBD2 (6 bases). Looked up from germline, CDR1 is LGHNA and CDR2 is YSLEER. Deletions cut 1 base from V and 3 bases from J, with 16 bases between. This CDR3 comprises 17 residues.

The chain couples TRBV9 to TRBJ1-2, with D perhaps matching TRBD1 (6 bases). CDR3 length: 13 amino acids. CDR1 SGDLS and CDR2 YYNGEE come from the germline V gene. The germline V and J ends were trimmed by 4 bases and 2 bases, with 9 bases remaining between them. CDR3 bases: TGTGCCAGCAGCTGGACAGAAAACTATGGCTACACCTTC. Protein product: CASSWTENYGYTF.

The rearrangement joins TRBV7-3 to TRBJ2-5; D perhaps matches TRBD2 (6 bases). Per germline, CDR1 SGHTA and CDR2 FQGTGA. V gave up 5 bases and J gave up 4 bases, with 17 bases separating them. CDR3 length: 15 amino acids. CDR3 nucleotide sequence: TGTGCCAGCAGCCCTCTTGGGGGGAACGGAGAGACCCAGTACTTC. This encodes CASSPLGGNGETQYF.

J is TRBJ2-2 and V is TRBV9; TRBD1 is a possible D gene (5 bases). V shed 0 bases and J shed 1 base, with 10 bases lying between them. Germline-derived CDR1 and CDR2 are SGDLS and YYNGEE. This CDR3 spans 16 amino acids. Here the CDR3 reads CASSVVTGRNTGELFF. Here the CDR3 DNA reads TGTGCCAGCAGCGTAGTCACAGGAAGGAACACCGGGGAGCTGTTTTTT.

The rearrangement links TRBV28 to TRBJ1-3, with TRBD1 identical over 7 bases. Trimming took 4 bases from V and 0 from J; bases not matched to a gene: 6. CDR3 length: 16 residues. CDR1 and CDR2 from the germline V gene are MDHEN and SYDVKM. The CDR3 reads CASSSTGVYSGNTIYF. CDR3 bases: TGTGCCAGCAGTTCAACAGGGGTGTACTCTGGAAACACCATATATTTT.

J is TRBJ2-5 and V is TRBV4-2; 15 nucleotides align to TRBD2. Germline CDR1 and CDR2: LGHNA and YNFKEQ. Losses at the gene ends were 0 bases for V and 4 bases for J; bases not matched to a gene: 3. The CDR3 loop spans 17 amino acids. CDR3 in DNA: TGTGCCAGCAGCCAAGAAGGGACTAGCGGGAGGAGAGAGACCCAGTACTTC. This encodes CASSQEGTSGRRETQYF.

Written as DNA, the CDR3 is TGTGCCAGCACTGTGTTGAACACTGAAGCTTTCTTT. Protein: CASTVLNTEAFF. This sequence joins TRBV28 and TRBJ1-1; D unclear. Germline lookup yields CDR1 MDHEN and CDR2 SYDVKM. There are 12 residues in the CDR3. V lost 7 bases and J 0 bases, leaving 6 bases between the germline ends. The variable domain in full, with the rest retrieved from reference TRBV28 and TRBJ1-1, is DVKVTQSSRYLVKRTGEKVFLECVQDMDHENMFWYRQDPGLGLRLIYFSYDVKMKEKGDIPEGYSVSREKKERFSLILESASTNQTSMYLCASTVLNTEAFFGQGTRLTVV.

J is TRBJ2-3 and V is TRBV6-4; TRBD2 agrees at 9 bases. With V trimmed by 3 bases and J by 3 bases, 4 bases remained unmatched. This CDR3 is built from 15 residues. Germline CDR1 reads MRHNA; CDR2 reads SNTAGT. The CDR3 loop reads CASSDDSGSTDTQYF. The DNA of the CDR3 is TGTGCCAGCAGTGATGATAGCGGGAGTACAGATACGCAGTATTTT.

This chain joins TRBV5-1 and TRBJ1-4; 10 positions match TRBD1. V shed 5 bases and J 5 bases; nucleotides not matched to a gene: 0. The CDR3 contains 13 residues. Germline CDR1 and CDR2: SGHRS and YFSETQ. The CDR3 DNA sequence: TGCGCCAGCAGGGACAGGGGGAATGAAAAACTGTTTTTT. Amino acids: CASRDRGNEKLFF.

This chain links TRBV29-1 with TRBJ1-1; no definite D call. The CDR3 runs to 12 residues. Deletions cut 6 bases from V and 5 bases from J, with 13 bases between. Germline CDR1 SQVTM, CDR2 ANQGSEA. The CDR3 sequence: CSVPGGETEAFF. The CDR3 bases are TGCAGCGTCCCCGGCGGGGAAACTGAAGCTTTCTTT.

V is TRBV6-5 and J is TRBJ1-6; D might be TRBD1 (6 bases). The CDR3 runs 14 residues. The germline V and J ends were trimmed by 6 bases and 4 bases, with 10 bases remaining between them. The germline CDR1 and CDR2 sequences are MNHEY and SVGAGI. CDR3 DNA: TGTGCCAGCAGATCACAGGGATATAATTCACCCCTCCACTTT. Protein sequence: CASRSQGYNSPLHF.

The CDR3 loop reads CASSSSDRGRHEQYF. The CDR3 DNA reads as TGTGCCAGCAGTTCCTCGGACAGGGGGCGTCACGAGCAGTACTTC. The genes are TRBV27 and TRBJ2-7; TRBD1 agrees at 11 bases. V was clipped by 4 bases and J by 5 bases; unmatched bases: 7. This CDR3 is built from 15 residues. Germline V gene lookup returns CDR1 MNHEY and CDR2 SMNVEV (reference sequence).